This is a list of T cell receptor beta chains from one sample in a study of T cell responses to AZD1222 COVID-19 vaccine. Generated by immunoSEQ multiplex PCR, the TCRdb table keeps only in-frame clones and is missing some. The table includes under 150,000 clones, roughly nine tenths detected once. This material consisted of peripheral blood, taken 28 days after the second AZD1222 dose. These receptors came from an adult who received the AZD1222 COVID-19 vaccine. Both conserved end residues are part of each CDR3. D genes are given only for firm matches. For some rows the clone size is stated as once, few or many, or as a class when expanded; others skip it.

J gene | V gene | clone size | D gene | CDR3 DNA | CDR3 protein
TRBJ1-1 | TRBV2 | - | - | TGTGCCAGCAGTACGACAGGGAACACTGAAGCTTTCTTT | CASSTTGNTEAFF
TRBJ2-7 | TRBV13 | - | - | TGTGCCAGCAGCTTACGACGGGGGAGCTCCTACGAGCAGTACTTC | CASSLRRGSSYEQYF
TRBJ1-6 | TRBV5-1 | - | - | TGCGCCAGCAGCCTCACAGGGACTAATTCACCCCTCCACTTT | CASSLTGTNSPLHF
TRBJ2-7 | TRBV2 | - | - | TGTGCCAGCAGTGTGACAGGTCTACAACCTTCCTACGAGCAGTACTTC | CASSVTGLQPSYEQYF
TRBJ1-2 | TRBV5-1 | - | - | TGCGCCAGCAGCTTGGACGAAATAGGAGGCTACACCTTC | CASSLDEIGGYTF
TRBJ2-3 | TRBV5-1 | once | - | TGCGCCAGCAGCTTTTTGGGAGGTAACACAGATACGCAGTATTTT | CASSFLGGNTDTQYF
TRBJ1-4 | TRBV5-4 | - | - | TGTGCCAGCAGCTTGGGGAATGCCAATGAAAAACTGTTTTTT | CASSLGNANEKLFF
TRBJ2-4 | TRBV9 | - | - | TGTGCCAGCAGCAAAAGGCAGGGTAACGACATTCAGTACTTC | CASSKRQGNDIQYF
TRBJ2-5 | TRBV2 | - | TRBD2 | TGTGCCAGCAGTTTTGGACTAGCGGGGGGGTACCAAGAGACCCAGTACTTC | CASSFGLAGGYQETQYF
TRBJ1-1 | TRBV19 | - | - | TGTGCCAGTAGTATGACAGTTAACACTGAAGCTTTCTTT | CASSMTVNTEAFF
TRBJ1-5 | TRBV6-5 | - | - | TGTGCCAGCAGTCCCCCCCCTGATAGCAATCAGCCCCAGCATTTT | CASSPPPDSNQPQHF
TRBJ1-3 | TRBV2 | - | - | TGTGCCAGCAGGGTCCTCCAAACTCCTGGAAACACCATATATTTT | CASRVLQTPGNTIYF
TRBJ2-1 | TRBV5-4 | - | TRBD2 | TGTGCCAGCAGCTGGACGGGGGACTACTACAATGAGCAGTTCTTC | CASSWTGDYYNEQFF
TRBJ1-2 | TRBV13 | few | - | TGTGCCAGCAGCTTCCCCCCGACAGGATGGGATGGCTACACCTTC | CASSFPPTGWDGYTF
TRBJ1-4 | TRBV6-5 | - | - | TGTGCCAGCAGTTACCTCTATACGACCCCTAATGAAAAACTGTTTTTT | CASSYLYTTPNEKLFF